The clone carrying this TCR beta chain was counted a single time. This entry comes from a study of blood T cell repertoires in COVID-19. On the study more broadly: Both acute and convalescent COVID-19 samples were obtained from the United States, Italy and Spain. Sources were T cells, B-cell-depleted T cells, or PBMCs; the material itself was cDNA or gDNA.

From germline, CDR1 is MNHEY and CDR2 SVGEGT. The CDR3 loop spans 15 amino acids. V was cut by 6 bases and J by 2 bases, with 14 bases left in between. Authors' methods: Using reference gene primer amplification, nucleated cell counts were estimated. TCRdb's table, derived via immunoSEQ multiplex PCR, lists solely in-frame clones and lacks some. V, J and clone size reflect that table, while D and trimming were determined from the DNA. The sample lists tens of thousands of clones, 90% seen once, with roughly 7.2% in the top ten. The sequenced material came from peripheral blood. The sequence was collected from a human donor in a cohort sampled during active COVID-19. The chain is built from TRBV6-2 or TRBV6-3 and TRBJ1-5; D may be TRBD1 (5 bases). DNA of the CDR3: TGTGCCAGCAGCCCCAGGGAGGGCGGCAATCAGCCCCAGCATTTT. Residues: CASSPREGGNQPQHF.